This T cell receptor (beta chain) was observed in a study of early T cells in non-severe SARS-CoV-2 infection. This CDR3 is built from 14 residues. CDR1 and CDR2 from the germline V gene are MNHEY and SVGEGT. Unique molecular identifiers were attached to individual cDNA molecules. TCRdb recomputed calls from the 5' RACE reads with MiXCR, one row per CDR3 protein. Of tens of thousands of distinct CDR3 sequences listed, approximately 12% were seen once; the top ten hold roughly 1.1%. A note on this clonotype: A read error may account for a junction end that differs from germline.

The J gene is TRBJ1-5, the V gene TRBV6-2 or TRBV6-3; D may be TRBD1 (6 bases). The material sequenced was whole blood, taken at baseline. The clonotype comes from an adult who was a healthcare worker with PCR-confirmed SARS-CoV-2 infection or an uninfected control (not recorded which). The donor label of this sample is uncertain. The CDR3 here is CASSHGGASQPRHF. The CDR3 DNA is TGTGCCAGCAGTCACGGGGGGGCCTCTCAGCCCCGGCATTTT.